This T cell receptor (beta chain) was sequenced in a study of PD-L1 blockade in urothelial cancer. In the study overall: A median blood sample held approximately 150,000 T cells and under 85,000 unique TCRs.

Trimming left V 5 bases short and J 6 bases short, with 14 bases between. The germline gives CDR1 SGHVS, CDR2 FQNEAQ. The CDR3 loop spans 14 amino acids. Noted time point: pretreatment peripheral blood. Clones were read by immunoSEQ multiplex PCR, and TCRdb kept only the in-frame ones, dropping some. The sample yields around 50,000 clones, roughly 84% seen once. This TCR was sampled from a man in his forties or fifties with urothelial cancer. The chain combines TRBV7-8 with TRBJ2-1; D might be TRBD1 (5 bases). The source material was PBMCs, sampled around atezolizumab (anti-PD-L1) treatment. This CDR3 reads CASSPAGQTNEQFF. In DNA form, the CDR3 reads TGTGCCAGCAGCCCCGCCGGACAAACCAATGAGCAGTTCTTC.